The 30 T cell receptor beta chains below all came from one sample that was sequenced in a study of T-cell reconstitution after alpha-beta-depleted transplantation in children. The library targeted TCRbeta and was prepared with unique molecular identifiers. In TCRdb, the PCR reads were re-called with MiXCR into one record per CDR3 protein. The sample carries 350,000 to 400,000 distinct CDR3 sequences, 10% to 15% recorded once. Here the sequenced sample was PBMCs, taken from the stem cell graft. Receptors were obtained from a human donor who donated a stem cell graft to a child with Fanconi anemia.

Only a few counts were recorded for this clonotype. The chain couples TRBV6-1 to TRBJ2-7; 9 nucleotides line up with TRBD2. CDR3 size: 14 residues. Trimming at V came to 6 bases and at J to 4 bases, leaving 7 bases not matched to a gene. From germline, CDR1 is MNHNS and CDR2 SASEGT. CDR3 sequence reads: CASRVGLATYEQYF. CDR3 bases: TGTGCCAGCAGGGTAGGACTAGCGACATACGAGCAGTACTTC.

The CDR3 region is CASSQESGGDYNEQFF. CDR3 DNA: TGTGCCAGCAGCCAAGAGAGCGGGGGGGATTACAATGAGCAGTTCTTC. The chain links TRBV4-2 to TRBJ2-1; 10 bases are a match to TRBD2. Trimming took 0 bases from V and 4 from J; bases not matched to a gene: 3. CDR1 and CDR2 from the germline V gene are LGHNA and YNFKEQ. The CDR3 loop spans 16 amino acids.

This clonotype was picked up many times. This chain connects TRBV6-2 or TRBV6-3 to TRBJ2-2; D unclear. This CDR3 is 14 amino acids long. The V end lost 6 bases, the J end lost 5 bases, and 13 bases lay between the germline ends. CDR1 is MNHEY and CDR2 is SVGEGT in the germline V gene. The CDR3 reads CASSYGVRTGELFF. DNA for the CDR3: TGTGCCAGCAGCTATGGTGTACGTACCGGGGAGCTGTTTTTT.

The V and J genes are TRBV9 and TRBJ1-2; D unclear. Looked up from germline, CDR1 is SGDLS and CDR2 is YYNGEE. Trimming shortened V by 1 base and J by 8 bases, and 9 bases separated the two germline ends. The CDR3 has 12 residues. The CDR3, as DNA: TGTGCCAGCAGCGTAACGGCGGGGGGCTACACCTTC. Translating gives CASSVTAGGYTF. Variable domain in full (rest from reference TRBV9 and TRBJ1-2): DSGVTQTPKHLITATGQRVTLRCSPRSGDLSVYWYQQSLDQGLQFLIQYYNGEERAKGNILERFSAQQFPDLHSELNLSSLELGDSALYFCASSVTAGGYTFGSGTRLTVV.

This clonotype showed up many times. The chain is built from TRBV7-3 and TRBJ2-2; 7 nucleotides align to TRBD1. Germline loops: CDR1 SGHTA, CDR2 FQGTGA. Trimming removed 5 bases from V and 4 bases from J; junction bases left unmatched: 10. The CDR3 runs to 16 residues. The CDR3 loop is CASSPGTARGTGELFF. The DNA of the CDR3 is TGTGCCAGCAGCCCCGGGACAGCCCGAGGCACCGGGGAGCTGTTTTTT.

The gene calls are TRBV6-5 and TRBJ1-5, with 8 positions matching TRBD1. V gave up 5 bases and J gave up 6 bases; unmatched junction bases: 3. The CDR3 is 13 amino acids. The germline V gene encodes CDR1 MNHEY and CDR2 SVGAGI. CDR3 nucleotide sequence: TGTGCCAGCAGTCAGGGGGCGAGTCAGCCCCAGCATTTT. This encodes CASSQGASQPQHF.

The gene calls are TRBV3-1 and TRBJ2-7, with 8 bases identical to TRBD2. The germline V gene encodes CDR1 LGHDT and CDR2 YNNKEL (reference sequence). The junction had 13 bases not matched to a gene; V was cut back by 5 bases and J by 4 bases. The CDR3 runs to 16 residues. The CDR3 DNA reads TGTGCCAGCAGCTTCGCCGGGACTAGGATGAGTTACGAGCAGTACTTC. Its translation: CASSFAGTRMSYEQYF.

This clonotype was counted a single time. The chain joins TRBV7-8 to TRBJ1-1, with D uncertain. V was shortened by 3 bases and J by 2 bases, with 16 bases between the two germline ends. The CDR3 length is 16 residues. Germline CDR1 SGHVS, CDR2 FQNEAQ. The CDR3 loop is CASSFFYRRDNTEAFF. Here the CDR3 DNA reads TGTGCCAGCAGCTTTTTCTATCGACGGGATAACACTGAAGCTTTCTTT.

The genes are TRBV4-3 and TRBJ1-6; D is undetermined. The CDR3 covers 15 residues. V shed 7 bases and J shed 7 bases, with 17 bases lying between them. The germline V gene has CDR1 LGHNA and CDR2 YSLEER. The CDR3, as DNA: TGCGCCAGCACTCCAGACCGGGCCCCAAATTCACCCCTCCACTTT. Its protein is CASTPDRAPNSPLHF.

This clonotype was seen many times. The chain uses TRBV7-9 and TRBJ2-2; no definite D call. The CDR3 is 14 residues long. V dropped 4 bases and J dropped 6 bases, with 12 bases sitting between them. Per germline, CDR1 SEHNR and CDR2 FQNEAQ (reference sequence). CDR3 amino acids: CASSSTAVPGELFF. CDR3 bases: TGTGCCAGCAGCTCTACGGCCGTCCCCGGGGAGCTGTTTTTT.

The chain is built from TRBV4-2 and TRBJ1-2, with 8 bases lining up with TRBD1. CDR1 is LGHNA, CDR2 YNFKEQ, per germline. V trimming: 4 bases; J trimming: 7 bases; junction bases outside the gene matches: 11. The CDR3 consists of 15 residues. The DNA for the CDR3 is TGTGCCAGCAGCCCTAACCCGGACAGGGTGGGTGGCTACACCTTC. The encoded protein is CASSPNPDRVGGYTF.

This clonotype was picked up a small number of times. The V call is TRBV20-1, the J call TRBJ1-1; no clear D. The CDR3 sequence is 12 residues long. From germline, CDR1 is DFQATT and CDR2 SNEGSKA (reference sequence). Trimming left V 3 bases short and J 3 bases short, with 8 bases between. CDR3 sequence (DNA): TGCAGTGCTAGTATCGGTGACACTGAAGCTTTCTTT. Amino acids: CSASIGDTEAFF.

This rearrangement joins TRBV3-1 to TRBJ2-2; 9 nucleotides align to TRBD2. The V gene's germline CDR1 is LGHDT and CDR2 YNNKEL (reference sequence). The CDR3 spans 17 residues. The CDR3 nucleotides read TGTACCTTCGGGCGGGGGGGAGCCGGACTGAACACCGGGGAGCTGTTTTTT. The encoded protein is CTFGRGGAGLNTGELFF.

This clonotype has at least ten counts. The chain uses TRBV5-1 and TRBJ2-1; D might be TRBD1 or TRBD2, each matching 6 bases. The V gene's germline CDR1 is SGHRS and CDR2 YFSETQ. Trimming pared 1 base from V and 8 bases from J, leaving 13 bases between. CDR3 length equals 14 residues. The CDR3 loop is CASSLRGQDDEQFF. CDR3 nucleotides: TGCGCCAGCAGCTTGCGGGGGCAGGACGATGAGCAGTTCTTC.

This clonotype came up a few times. The CDR3 nucleotides read TGCGCCAGCAGCAAGGACAGGGAATATGGCTACACCTTC. It yields the protein CASSKDREYGYTF. The V call is TRBV5-1, the J call TRBJ1-2; 8 bases map to TRBD1. Unmatched junction bases numbered 4, after V lost 4 bases and J lost 5 bases. From germline, CDR1 is SGHRS and CDR2 YFSETQ. This CDR3 spans 13 amino acids.

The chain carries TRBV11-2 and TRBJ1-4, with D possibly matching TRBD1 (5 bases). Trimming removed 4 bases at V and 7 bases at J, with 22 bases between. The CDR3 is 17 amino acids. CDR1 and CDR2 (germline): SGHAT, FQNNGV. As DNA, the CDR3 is TGTGCCAGCAGCTCCCTTAGGGACCGGGACCTTAGTGAAAAACTGTTTTTT. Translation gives CASSSLRDRDLSEKLFF.

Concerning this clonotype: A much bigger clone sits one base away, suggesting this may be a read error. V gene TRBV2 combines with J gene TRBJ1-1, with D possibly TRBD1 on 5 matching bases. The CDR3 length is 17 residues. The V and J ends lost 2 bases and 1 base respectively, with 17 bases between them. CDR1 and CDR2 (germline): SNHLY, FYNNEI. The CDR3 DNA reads TGTGCCAGCAGTGAAAGCCAGAAAGGGGCAGAGAACACTGAAGCTTTCTTT. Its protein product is CASSESQKGAENTEAFF.

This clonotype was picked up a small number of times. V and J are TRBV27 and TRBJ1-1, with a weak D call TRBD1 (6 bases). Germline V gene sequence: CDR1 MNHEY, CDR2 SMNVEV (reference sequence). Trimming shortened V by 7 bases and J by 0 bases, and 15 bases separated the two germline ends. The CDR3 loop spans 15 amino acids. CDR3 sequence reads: CASNSGGRLNTEAFF. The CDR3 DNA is TGTGCCAGCAACTCCGGGGGCAGACTGAACACTGAAGCTTTCTTT.

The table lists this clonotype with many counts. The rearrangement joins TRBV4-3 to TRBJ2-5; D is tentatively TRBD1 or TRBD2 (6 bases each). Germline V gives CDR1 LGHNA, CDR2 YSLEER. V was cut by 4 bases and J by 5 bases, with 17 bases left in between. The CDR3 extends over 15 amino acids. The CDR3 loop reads CASSLHGGAGETQYF. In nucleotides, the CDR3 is TGCGCCAGCAGCCTCCACGGGGGCGCTGGGGAGACCCAGTACTTC.

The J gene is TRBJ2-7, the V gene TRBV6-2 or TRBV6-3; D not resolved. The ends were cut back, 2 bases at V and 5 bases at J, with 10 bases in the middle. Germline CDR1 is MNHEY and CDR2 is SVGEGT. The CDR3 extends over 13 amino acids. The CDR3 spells CASSYTRANEQYV. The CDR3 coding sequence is TGTGCCAGCAGTTACACAAGGGCCAACGAGCAGTACGTC.

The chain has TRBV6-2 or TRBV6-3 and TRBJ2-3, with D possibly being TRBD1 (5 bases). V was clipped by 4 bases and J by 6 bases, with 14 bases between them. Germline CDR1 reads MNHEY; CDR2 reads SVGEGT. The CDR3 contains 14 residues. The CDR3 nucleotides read TGTGCCAGCAGTTCCCAGTTGGGGCTGGATACGCAGTATTTT. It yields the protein CASSSQLGLDTQYF.

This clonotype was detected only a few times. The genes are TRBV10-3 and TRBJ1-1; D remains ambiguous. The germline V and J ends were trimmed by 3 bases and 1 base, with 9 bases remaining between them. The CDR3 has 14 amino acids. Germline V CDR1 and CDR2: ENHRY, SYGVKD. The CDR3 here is CAISDREKNTEAFF. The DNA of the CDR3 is TGTGCCATCAGTGATCGGGAGAAGAACACTGAAGCTTTCTTT.

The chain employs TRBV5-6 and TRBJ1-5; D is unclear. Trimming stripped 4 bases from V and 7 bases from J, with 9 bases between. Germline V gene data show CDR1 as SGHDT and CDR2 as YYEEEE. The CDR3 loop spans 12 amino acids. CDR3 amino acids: CASSRLAQPQHF. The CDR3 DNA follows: TGTGCCAGCAGCCGGTTAGCGCAGCCCCAGCATTTT.

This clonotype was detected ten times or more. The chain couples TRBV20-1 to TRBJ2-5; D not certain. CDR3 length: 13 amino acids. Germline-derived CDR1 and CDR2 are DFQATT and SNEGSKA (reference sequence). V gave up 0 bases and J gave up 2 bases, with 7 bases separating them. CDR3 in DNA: TGCAGTGCTAGAGATAACAGTCAAGAGACCCAGTACTTC. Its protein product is CSARDNSQETQYF.

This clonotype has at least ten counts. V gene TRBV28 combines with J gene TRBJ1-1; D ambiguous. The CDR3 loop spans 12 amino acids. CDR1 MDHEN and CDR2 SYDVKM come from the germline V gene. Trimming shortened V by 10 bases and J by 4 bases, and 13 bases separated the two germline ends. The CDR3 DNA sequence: TGTGCCACAAGCGTGGTTGGCACTGAAGCTTTCTTT. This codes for CATSVVGTEAFF.

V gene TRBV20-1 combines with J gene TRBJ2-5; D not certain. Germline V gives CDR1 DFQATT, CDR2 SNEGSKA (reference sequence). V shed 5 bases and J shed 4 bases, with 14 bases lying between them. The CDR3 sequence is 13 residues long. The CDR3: CSARTDLGETQYF. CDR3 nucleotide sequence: TGCAGTGCTCGGACGGATCTGGGAGAGACCCAGTACTTC.

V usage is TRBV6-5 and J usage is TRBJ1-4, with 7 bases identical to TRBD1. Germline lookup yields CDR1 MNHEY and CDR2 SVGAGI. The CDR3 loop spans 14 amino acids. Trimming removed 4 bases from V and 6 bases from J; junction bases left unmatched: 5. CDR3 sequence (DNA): TGTGCCAGCAGTTTGACAGGGCCCCATGAAAAACTGTTTTTT. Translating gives CASSLTGPHEKLFF.

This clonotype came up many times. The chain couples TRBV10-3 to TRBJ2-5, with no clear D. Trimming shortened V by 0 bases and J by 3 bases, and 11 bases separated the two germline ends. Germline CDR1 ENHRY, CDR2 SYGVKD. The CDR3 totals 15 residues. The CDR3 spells CAISESTRVEETQYF. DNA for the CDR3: TGTGCCATCAGTGAGTCGACTCGGGTAGAAGAGACCCAGTACTTC.

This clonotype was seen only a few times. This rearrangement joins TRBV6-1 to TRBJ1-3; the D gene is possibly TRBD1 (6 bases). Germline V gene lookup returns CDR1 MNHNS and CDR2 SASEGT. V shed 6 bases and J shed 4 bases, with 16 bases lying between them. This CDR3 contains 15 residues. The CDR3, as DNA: TGTGCCAGCAGCCCTTATACAGGGACGGGAAACACCATATATTTT. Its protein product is CASSPYTGTGNTIYF.

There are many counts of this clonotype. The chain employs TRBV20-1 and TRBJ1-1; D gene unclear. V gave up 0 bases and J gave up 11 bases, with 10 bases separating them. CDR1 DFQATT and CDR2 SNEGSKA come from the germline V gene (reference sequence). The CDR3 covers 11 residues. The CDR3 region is CSARDPPWAFF. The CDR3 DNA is TGCAGTGCTAGAGACCCCCCTTGGGCTTTCTTT.